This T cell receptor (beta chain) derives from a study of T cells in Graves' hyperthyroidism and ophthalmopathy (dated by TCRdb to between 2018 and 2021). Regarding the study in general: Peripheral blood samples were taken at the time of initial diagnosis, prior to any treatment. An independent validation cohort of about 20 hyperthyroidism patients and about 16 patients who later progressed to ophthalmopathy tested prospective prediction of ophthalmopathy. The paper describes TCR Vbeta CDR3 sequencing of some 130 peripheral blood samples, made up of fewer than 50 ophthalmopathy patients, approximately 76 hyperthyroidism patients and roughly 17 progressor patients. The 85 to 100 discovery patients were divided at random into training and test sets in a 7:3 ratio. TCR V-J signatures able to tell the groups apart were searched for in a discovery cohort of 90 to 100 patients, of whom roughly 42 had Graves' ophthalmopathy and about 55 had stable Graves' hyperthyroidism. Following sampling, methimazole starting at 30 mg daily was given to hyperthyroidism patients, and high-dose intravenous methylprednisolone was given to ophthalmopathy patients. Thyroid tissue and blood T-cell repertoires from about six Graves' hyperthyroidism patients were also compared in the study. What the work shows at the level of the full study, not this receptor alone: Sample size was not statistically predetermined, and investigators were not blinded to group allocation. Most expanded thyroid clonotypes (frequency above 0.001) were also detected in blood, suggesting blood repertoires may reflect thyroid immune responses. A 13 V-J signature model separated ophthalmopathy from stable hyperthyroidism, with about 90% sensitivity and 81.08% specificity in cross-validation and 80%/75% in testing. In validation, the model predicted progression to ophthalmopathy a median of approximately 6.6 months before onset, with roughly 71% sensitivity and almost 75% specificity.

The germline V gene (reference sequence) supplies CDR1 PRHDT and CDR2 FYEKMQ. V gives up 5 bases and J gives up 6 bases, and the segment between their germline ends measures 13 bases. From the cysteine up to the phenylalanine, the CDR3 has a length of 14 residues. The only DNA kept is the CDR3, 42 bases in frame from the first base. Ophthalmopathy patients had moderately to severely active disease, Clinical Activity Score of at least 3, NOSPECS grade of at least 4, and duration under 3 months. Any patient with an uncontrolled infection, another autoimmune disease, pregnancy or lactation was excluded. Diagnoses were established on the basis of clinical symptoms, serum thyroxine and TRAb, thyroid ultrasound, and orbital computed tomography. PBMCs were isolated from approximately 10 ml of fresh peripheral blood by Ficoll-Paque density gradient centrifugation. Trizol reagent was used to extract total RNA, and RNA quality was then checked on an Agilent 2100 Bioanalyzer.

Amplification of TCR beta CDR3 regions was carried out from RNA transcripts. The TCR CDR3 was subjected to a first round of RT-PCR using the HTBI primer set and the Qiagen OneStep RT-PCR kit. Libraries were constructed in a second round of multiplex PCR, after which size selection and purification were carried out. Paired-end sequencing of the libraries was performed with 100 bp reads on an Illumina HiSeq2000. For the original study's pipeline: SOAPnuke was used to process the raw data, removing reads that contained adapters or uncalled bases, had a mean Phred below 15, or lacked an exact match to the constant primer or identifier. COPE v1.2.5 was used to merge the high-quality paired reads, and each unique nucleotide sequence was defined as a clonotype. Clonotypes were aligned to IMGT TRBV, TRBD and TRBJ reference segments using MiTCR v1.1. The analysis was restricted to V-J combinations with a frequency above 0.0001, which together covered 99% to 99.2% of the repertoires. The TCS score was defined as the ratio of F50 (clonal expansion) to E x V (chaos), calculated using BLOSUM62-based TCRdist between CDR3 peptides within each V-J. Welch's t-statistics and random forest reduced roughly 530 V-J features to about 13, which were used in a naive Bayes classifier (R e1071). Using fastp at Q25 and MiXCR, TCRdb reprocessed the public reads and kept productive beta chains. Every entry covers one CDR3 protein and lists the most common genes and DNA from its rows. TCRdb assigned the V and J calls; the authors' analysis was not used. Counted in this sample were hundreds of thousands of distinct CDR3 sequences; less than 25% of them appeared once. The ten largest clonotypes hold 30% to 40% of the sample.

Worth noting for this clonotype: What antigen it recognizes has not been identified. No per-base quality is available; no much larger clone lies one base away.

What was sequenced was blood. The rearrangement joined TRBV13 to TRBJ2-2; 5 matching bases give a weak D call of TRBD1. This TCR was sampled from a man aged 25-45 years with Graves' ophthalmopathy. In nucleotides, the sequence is TGTGCCAGCAGCCAAACCCTCAGGGCCGGGGAGCTGTTTTTT. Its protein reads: CASSQTLRAGELFF.